This T cell receptor beta chain was profiled in a study of control samples from healthy donors and cancer patients. Germline CDR1 reads MNHEY; CDR2 reads SVGEGT. The CDR3 consists of 13 residues. Trimming at V came to 6 bases and at J to 7 bases, leaving 8 bases not matched to a gene. Sequencing used immunoSEQ multiplex PCR; TCRdb keeps in-frame clones, though not all of them. The sample consists of about 250,000 clones, about four fifths of them appearing once. The chain links TRBV6-2 or TRBV6-3 to TRBJ1-2; TRBD1 aligns across 7 bases. The receptor was isolated from an older woman with lung cancer. Sequenced: PBMCs. The CDR3 protein is CASSRQGIPGYTF. Here the CDR3 DNA reads TGTGCCAGCAGCCGACAGGGCATTCCTGGCTACACCTTC.